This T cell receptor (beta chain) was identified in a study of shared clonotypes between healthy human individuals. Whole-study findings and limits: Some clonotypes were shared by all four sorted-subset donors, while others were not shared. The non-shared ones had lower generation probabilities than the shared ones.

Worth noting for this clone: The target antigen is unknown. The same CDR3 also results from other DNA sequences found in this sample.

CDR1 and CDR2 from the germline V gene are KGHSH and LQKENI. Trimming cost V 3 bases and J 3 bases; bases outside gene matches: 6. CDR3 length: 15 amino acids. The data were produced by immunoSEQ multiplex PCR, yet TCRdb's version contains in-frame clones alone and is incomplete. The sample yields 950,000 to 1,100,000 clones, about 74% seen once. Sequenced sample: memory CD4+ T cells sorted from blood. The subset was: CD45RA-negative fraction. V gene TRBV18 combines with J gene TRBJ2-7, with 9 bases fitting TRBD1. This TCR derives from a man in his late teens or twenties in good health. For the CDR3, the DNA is TGTGCCAGCTCACCGACGGGACAGGGAGGCTACGAGCAGTACTTC. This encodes CASSPTGQGGYEQYF.